Here is one TCR beta chain with its context. Its matching antigen is unknown. Study-wide findings and caveats: Greatest tumor Treg TCR overlap was with tumor naive CD4+ cells. The larger cohort examined one V-J beta rearrangement, not whole repertoires.

The CDR3 has 13 residues. J was trimmed by 7 bases and V by 4 bases; bases with no gene match: 2. The germline gives CDR1 MNHEY, CDR2 SMNVEV (reference sequence). TCRdb re-derived calls from the 5' RACE reads in MiXCR, one entry per CDR3 protein. The data show 55,000 to 70,000 distinct CDR3 sequences, 28% seen once. The source is a female donor with breast cancer. This chain links TRBV27 with TRBJ1-2, with TRBD1 matching 11 bases. Material: tumor-infiltrating memory CD4+ T cells sorted from the breast tumor. Subset defined: memory CD4+ T cells, CD4+CD45RO+CD25-. CDR3 amino acids: CASSWTGGSGYTF. The CDR3 coding sequence is TGTGCCAGCAGTTGGACAGGGGGCTCTGGCTACACCTTC.